This T cell receptor beta chain was sequenced in a study of cytomegalovirus exposure and HLA in healthy donors. Study as a whole: Later analysis reported that the approximately 120 validation repertoires shared the platform of the 500 to 850 first-cohort repertoires. Broader study findings: The finding came from a later analysis; first-cohort TCR clusters tended to co-occur in the roughly 120 validation repertoires. Using the classifier, cytomegalovirus status was reportedly diagnosed with high specificity and sensitivity.

Losses at the gene ends were 5 bases for V and 4 bases for J; bases not matched to a gene: 10. The CDR3 is 16 amino acids. Germline assignment: CDR1 SGHRS and CDR2 YFSETQ. A remark on this clone: Its antigen is currently unknown.

Assay: immunoSEQ multiplex PCR; the TCRdb copy retains only in-frame clones and omits some. This table has 80,000 to 100,000 clones, around 85% appearing once. This TCR was sampled from a woman in her thirties in good health and CMV-seronegative. V gene TRBV5-1 combines with J gene TRBJ2-7, with TRBD1 matching 12 bases. Material for sequencing was PBMCs. The CDR3 DNA reads as TGCGCCAGCAGTTCCACCGGGACAGGGGGCGGGTACGAGCAGTACTTC. It codes for CASSSTGTGGGYEQYF.